This T cell receptor (beta chain) was obtained from a study of cytomegalovirus exposure and HLA in healthy donors. Study-level background: Findings of an earlier analysis included more than 90 million unique TCR beta sequences from 200 million or so T cells.

PCR used 60 Vbeta primers and 13 Jbeta primers. Data came from immunoSEQ multiplex PCR; TCRdb stores just in-frame clones and leaves some out. Of fewer than 200,000 clones listed, approximately 78% are singletons. In nominal health when sampled, donors likely had unrecorded immune exposures nonetheless. The CDR3 spans 18 residues. V dropped 2 bases and J dropped 2; count of bases not matched to a gene: 9. Germline V lookup: CDR1 LNHNV, CDR2 YYDKDF (reference sequence). Overall study results and limits: Roughly uniform depth of sequencing across donors was assumed in presence/absence analyses.

In regard to this clone: As yet, its antigen is unknown.

This TCR was sampled from a woman younger than 30 in good health and CMV-seronegative. The sequencing sample was made of PBMCs. This chain joins TRBV15 and TRBJ2-7; 13 bases align to TRBD2. CDR3: CATSRKGTSGKFTYEQYF. The CDR3 nucleotides read TGTGCCACCAGCAGAAAAGGGACTAGCGGGAAGTTTACCTACGAGCAGTACTTC. Complete variable domain (other parts from reference TRBV15 and TRBJ2-7): DAMVIQNPRYQVTQFGKPVTLSCSQTLNHNVMYWYQQKSSQAPKLLFHYYDKDFNNEADTPDNFQSRRPNTSFCFLDIRSPGLGDTAMYLCATSRKGTSGKFTYEQYFGPGTRLTVT.